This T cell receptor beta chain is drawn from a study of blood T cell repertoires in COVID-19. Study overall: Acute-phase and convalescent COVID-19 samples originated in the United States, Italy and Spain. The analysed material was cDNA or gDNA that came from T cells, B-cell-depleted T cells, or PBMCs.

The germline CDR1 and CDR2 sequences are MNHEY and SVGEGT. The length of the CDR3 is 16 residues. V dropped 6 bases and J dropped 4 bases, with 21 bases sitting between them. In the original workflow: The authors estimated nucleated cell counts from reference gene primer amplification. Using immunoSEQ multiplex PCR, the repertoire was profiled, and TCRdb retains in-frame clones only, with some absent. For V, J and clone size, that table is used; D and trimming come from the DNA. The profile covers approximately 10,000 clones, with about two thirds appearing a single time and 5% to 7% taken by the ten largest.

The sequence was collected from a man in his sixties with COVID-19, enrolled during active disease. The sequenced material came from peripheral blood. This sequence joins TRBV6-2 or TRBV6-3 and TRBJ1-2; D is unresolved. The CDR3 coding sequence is TGTGCCAGCAGCTCGCCTATAGGACGGACTGTCTATGGCTACACCTTC. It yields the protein CASSSPIGRTVYGYTF.